The clone carrying this T cell receptor beta chain occurred a few times. Its matching antigen is unknown. The data belong to a study of T-cell memory formation after mild COVID-19. Turning to the study itself: Largely, TCR clusters stayed within a single donor.

Findings and caveats of the study: Some responding clones appeared in pre-infection memory, suggesting cross-reactive memory joined. Contracting clones localized mainly to CM and EM when CD4+ and mainly to EMRA when CD8+.

TCRdb independently ran MiXCR on the 5' RACE reads; one entry per CDR3 protein. The sample consists of 350,000 to 450,000 distinct CDR3 sequences, 25% to 30% of them appearing once. The TCR was taken from an adult woman who had mild COVID-19 (a few samples of this study predate the infection). Cell type and time point are not known. Source material: PBMCs or a T cell subset sorted from them (not recorded which).

Here the CDR3 reads CSARGPPGGGTDTQYF. In nucleotides, the CDR3 is TGCAGTGCTAGAGGGCCACCGGGCGGGGGCACAGATACGCAGTATTTT. This sequence joins TRBV20-1 and TRBJ2-3, with a tentative D call TRBD2 (6 bases). Germline CDR1 DFQATT, CDR2 SNEGSKA (reference sequence). V shed 1 base and J shed 1 base, with 15 bases lying between them. This CDR3 has 16 residues.